Given below is one T cell receptor beta chain in context. No cognate antigen has been identified for it. No much larger clone exists at a distance of one base, and base qualities are not known. This entry is derived from a study of cytomegalovirus exposure and HLA in healthy donors (dated by TCRdb to about 2017). In the study overall: According to an earlier analysis of 450 to 650 of the donors, about 179 million T cells yielded 95 million to 140 million unique TCR beta sequences and around 280 Gb of sequence data. Four or five DR-DQ haplotypes were handled as single units for association and clustering, since linkage in the cohort was strong. The number of typed donors differed by locus: 629-630 for A, B, C, DRB1 and DQB1; some 500 for DQA1; 606 for DPA1; and roughly 490 for DPB1. An early release that covered some 630 HLA-typed donors contained approximately 300 gigabases of sequencing data and 70 million to 100 million unique TCR sequences. Among some 410 genotyped donors of the cohort, an average of approximately 230,000 unique TCR beta nucleotide sequences were sequenced per donor, around 18% of them non-productive. A later genetic analysis took genome-wide SNP genotypes for 398 of the 666 donors and used that subset as a discovery cohort. Every discovery cohort repertoire had been produced on one sequencing platform. The aim of the study was to test whether cataloging public T cell receptors could identify signatures of past pathogen exposure. In the later analysis, no new phenotypic data were used to find candidate immune exposures; instead, reliance was placed on TCR beta sequences and their occurrence across donors. The study profiled the T cell repertoires of under 850 subjects by immunosequencing and related them to cytomegalovirus serostatus. Along with the approximately 700-subject first cohort, a separate validation cohort of around 120 different subjects was used. Among the roughly 430 genotyped donors, around 81% belonged to the genetic ancestry cluster associated with self-reported Caucasian donors. To decide whether each TCR beta V gene segment behaved as functional or pseudogenic, an earlier analysis of over 500 of the donors relied on high-throughput TCR beta sequencing. To study patterns of TCR occurrence, a later analysis re-analyzed previously published TCR beta repertoires from around 700 donors and added high-resolution HLA genotyping. Donor age, sex, ethnicity and CMV serostatus were collected together with the repertoire data. Both class I and class II loci were covered by HLA typing, at four-digit resolution. To predict cytomegalovirus infection status, the study brought together high-throughput TCR immunosequencing, statistical association of individual TCRs with disease status, and machine learning. Broader findings and caveats from the paper: In the study, roughly 160 TCR beta chains were listed as associated with cytomegalovirus. Compared with equally common non-associated chains, HLA-associated TCR beta chains in a later analysis were more clonally expanded and had lower generation probabilities. Correlated functional status among segregating V segments might be attributable to linkage disequilibrium, but an unknown experimental factor could not be ruled out. According to a later genetic analysis, donors in an Asian-associated ancestry cluster had fewer N-insertions in productive TCRs than the roughly 670-donor mean. Because counts were too low, roughly 16 rarely observed V segments, including chromosome 9 orphons, were left out of the earlier analysis of several hundred of the donors. At a false discovery rate of 0.05, a later analysis linked roughly 17,000 TCR beta sequences to specific HLA alleles. Most TCR sequences were seen in very few donors, while some public TCRs were found in many individuals. CMV serostatus was the only immune exposure information available for the cohort. In vitro tests confirmed that three of the cytomegalovirus-associated TCR beta chains recognize cytomegalovirus antigens. Broadly in line with IMGT annotations, most TCR beta V segments showed up in productive rearrangements about 87% or about 30% of the time in an earlier analysis of several hundred of the donors. An association between a missense DCLRE1C variant and V-gene and J-gene trimming of TCR beta chains was found in a later genetic analysis and replicated in an independent cohort. Because the 87-base-pair reads could not distinguish some IMGT-functional V segments, including TRBV6-2 and TRBV6-3, those segments were excluded. The classifier was reported to diagnose cytomegalovirus status with high specificity and sensitivity in both the original and validation cohorts. Most CMV-associated TCR beta chains appeared to be HLA-restricted in a later analysis, and the HLA associations seemed to be driven largely by CMV exposure. In a later analysis, TCR association rates were found to vary across HLA loci, with the most associated TCRs seen for DRB1 alleles and the fewest for HLA-C alleles. The sequencing pipeline was judged likely to have produced a cluster of highly shared sequence variants as a technical artifact. When HLA alleles, especially DR and DQ, strongly co-occurred, attributing TCR associations to individual alleles was difficult. Because some donors lacked HLA typing at each locus, the association tests relied only on the typed subset. In a later analysis, several top co-occurrence clusters were reported to appear linked to parvovirus B19, influenza, CMV and Epstein-Barr virus. The authors suggested that the approach could potentially be extended to other disease states and immunological phenotypes. A further reported finding was that TCR beta sequences accurately predicted the HLA-A and HLA-B alleles for most subjects in the first cohort. The presence/absence analyses assumed that sequencing depth was roughly uniform across donors, and that assumption may not be true. Only TCR beta chains were sequenced in this cohort, and the absence of alpha or paired-chain data limited detectable features.

The cohort consisted of fewer than 700 healthy bone marrow donors. All cohort members were sampled while nominally healthy, although unrecorded immune exposures were likely present. The donor tested CMV seronegative, placing the donor among the roughly 350 seronegative members of the cohort. A peripheral blood sample was provided by each donor, and peripheral blood mononuclear cells were used for TCR beta sequencing. Genomic DNA extraction from the blood cell samples was performed with the Qiagen DNeasy Blood Extraction Kit. At the junction V is shortened by 4 bases and J by 11 bases; bases outside the gene matches: 7. Counted from cysteine to phenylalanine, this CDR3 has 14 amino acids. Just the 42-base CDR3 DNA is kept, in frame starting at base 1. From the germline V gene, CDR1 is LGHNA and CDR2 is YSLEER. To prepare the library, the immunoSEQ multiplex PCR assay was applied. The multiplex PCR relied on a mix of 60 forward primers for TCR Vbeta segments and 13 reverse primers for TCR Jbeta segments. The CDR3 region of rearranged TCR beta genes was amplified from genomic DNA with a multiplex PCR assay. The amplified TCR beta libraries were sequenced on the Illumina HiSeq System as 87-base-pair reads. Per the authors' processing: Across the 500 to 700 repertoires, a later analysis counted tens of millions of unique TCR beta chains, roughly 11 million of which were shared by at least two donors. Raw reads were error-corrected and collapsed into unique sequences by a nearest-neighbor algorithm in which closely related sequences were merged to remove PCR and sequencing errors. To assign V, D and J gene segments, CDR3 sequences were aligned to IMGT reference sequences. For a sequence to be retained, a match of at least six nucleotides was required to both a V gene segment and a J gene segment. Rearrangements were classified as productive when the CDR3 lacked stop codons and remained in frame with V and J, and all other rearrangements were classified as non-productive. CDR3 was defined by IMGT convention, running from the second conserved V-encoded cysteine to the conserved J-encoded phenylalanine. The earlier analysis of some 580 of the donors excluded any sequence lacking an unambiguous match to a single V gene segment. An earlier analysis of approximately 590 of the donors classified V segments as functional when productive rearrangements were above 56.7% and as segregating when the standard deviation between donors was above 5%. To diagnose cytomegalovirus status from the catalog of TCR beta chain sequences, a statistical classification framework was built. In a later analysis, TCR nucleotide sequences were compared against IMGT/GENE-DB human TR gene sequences so that V and J genes could be assigned. The TCRdist pipeline was used in a later analysis to assign CDR3 sequences and most-parsimonious VDJ recombination scenarios. In a later analysis, each TCR beta chain was defined by its CDR3 amino acid sequence together with its V-gene family, and reads without a unique V-gene family were excluded. To address suspected cross-contamination and a sequencing artifact, a later analysis removed over 500 highly shared, low-generation-probability nucleotide sequences. For each public chain, a later analysis derived a clonal expansion index from normalized ranks of inferred template counts within each repertoire. Generation probabilities in a later analysis came from a VDJ recombination model fitted to out-of-frame rearrangements, and those results were checked against IGoR. In a later analysis, hypergeometric tests were used to score TCR-TCR, TCR-HLA and TCR-CMV co-occurrence, with a repertoire-size bias correction applied to TCR pairs. A later analysis estimated false discovery rates by permuting HLA or CMV assignments 20 times. In a later analysis, co-occurring TCRs were grouped with DBSCAN, and TCRdist sequence similarity was added when clustering was performed within HLA-allele-positive subsets. For co-occurrence clustering, repertoires with fewer than 30,000 or more than 120,000 public chains were excluded, along with five or six repertoires with anomalous nucleotide sharing. Drawn from immuneACCESS, this table holds only the in-frame rearrangements with V and J called that TCRdb kept. Clones are partly lost; checked studies trace under half to an unresolved V gene and leave the rest unexplained. Clonal size and the V and J genes are those of that table, whereas D and trimming came from the DNA. The sample data list more than 95,000 clones, and around 84% of these were observed just once. The ten largest clones represent approximately 1.3% of the sample.

This chain is built from TRBV4-3 and TRBJ2-4; the central 11 bases match TRBD1. The TCR sequence derives from a man in his thirties or forties in good health and CMV-seronegative. Sequenced material: PBMCs. The DNA is TGCGCCAGCAGCCCGGGGACAGGGGGGGGTGTTCAGTACTTC. The encoded protein is CASSPGTGGGVQYF.